This paragraph reports one TCR beta chain. The CDR3 contains 15 residues. Germline loops: CDR1 MNHNY, CDR2 SVGAGI (reference sequence). With 2 bases removed from V and 2 bases from J, the gap between germline ends came to 12 bases. Only in-frame clones appear in the TCRdb table, and some are missing; sequencing was by immunoSEQ multiplex PCR. This table holds fewer than 15,000 clones, 88% found once. The sample comes from a study of T cell changes during pregnancy in multiple sclerosis. The chain employs TRBV6-6 and TRBJ1-2; possible D gene TRBD1, 5 bases. The sample was CD8+ T cells from peripheral blood mononuclear cells, taken in the first trimester of pregnancy. The TCR comes from a female donor with multiple sclerosis, enrolled in a pregnancy study. CDR3: CASSYGWGGNYGYTF. The CDR3 coding sequence is TGTGCCAGCAGTTACGGCTGGGGGGGGAACTATGGCTACACCTTC.